Described below is a single T cell receptor beta chain sequence and its context. The antigen is unknown. The method was immunoSEQ multiplex PCR; TCRdb's version includes in-frame clones alone and lacks a portion of them. The repertoire holds 15,000 to 20,000 clones, with 80% as singletons. To release intraepithelial and lamina propria lymphocytes, the graft tissue was processed. This entry belongs to a study of graft-versus-host responses after intestinal transplantation. On the study more broadly: Isolated intestinal, liver-intestinal, or multivisceral transplants were what recipients had. Among the recipients, all got anti-thymocyte globulin induction and then tacrolimus and steroids for approximately 3 years. Study-wide results and caveats: Some patients had graft-donor T cell macrochimerism. In their allografts, the ratios of graft-versus-host to host-versus-graft T cell clones were high. Present in recipient marrow, GvH clones included some that appeared first in ileum or blood.

With 1 base removed from V and 3 bases from J, the gap between germline ends came to 16 bases. Per germline, CDR1 SEHNR and CDR2 FQNEAQ (reference sequence). The CDR3 loop spans 17 amino acids. The V and J genes are TRBV7-9 and TRBJ1-5; D uncertain. This clonotype originated in a human patient who received an intestinal transplant, so some T cells may come from the graft donor. Sequenced here: ileum tissue, sampled around 96 days after intestinal transplant. CDR3 bases: TGTGCCAGCAGCTTAGTGTTCGGGAGGGCAGTCAATCAGCCCCAGCATTTT. It is translated as CASSLVFGRAVNQPQHF.